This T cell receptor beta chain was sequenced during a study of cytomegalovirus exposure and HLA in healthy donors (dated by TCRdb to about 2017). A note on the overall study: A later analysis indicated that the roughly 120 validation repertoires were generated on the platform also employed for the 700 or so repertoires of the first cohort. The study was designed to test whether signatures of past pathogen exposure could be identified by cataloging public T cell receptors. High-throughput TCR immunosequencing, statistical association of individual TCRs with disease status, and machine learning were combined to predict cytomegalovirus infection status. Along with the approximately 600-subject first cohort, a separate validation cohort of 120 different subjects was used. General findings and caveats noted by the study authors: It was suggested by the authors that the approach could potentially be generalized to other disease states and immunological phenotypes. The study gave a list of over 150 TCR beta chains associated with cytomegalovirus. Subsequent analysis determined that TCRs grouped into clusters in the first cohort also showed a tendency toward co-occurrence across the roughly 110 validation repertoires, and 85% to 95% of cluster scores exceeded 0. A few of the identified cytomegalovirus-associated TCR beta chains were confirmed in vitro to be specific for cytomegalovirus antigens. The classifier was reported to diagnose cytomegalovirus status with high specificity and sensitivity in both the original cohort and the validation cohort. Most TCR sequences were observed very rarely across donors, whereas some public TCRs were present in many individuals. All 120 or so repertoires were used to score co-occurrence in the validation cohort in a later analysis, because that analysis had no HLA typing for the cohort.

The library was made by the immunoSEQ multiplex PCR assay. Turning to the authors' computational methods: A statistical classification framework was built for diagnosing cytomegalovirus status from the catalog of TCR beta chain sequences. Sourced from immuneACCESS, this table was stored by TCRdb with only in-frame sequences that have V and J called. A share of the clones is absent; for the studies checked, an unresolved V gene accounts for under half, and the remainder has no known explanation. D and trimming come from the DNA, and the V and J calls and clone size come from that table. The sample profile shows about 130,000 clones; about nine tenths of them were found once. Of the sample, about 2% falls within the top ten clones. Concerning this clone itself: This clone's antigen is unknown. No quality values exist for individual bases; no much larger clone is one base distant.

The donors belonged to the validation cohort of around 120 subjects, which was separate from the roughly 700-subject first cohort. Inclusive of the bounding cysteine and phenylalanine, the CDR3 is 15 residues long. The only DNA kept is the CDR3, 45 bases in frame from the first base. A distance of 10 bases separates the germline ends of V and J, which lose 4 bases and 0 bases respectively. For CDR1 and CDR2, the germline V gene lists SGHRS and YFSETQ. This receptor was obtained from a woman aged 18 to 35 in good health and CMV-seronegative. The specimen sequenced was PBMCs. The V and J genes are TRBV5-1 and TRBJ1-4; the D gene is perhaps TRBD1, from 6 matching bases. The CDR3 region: CASSGGHATNEKLFF. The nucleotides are TGCGCCAGCAGCGGGGGACACGCAACTAATGAAAAACTGTTTTTT.